Following are 32 T cell receptor beta chains from one sample sequenced in a study of patients with pleural tuberculosis. TCRdb used MiXCR to reprocess the reads, holding one entry per CDR3 protein. The sample gives around 50,000 distinct CDR3 sequences, about 7.9% of which show up once; 16% is in the top ten. The receptors come from a human donor with pleural tuberculosis.

This clonotype was counted at least ten times. J is TRBJ2-1 and V is TRBV19; possibly TRBD1 for D (6 bases). Germline CDR1 and CDR2: LNHDA and SQIVND (reference sequence). The V gene lost 7 bases and the J gene lost 8 bases, with 15 bases spanning the gap. The CDR3 sequence is 13 residues long. CDR3 coding DNA: TGTGCCAGTAATCAGGGGCCCCTGTATGAGCAGTTCTTC. As protein: CASNQGPLYEQFF.

This clonotype was counted many times. V usage is TRBV19 and J usage is TRBJ1-1; no clear D. This CDR3 has 12 amino acids. V gave up 1 base and J gave up 1 base, with 1 base separating them. Germline loops: CDR1 LNHDA, CDR2 SQIVND (reference sequence). The CDR3 sequence: CASSIGNTEAFF. Written as DNA, the CDR3 is TGTGCCAGTAGTATAGGGAACACTGAAGCTTTCTTT.

This clonotype was detected ten times or more. The rearrangement links TRBV11-2 to TRBJ2-1; D perhaps matches TRBD2 (6 bases). The CDR3 is 13 residues long. In germline, CDR1 is SGHAT, CDR2 FQNNGV. The V end was cut by 9 bases, the J end by 8 bases, with 17 bases between. The DNA of the CDR3 is TGTGCCAGTCGGGACTTTCCCTCGGATGAGCAGTTCTTC. It is translated as CASRDFPSDEQFF.

This clonotype was detected ten times or more. The V call is TRBV3-1, the J call TRBJ2-2, with unresolved D. Trimming took off 6 bases at V and 3 bases at J, with 8 bases between the two ends. This CDR3 spans 13 amino acids. Per germline, CDR1 LGHDT and CDR2 YNNKEL (reference sequence). The CDR3 DNA reads TGTGCCAGCAGACTTCAGGACACCGGGGAGCTGTTTTTT. Amino acids: CASRLQDTGELFF.

At least ten counts were recorded for this clonotype. This chain connects TRBV10-3 to TRBJ2-7, with D uncertain. V lost 2 bases and J lost 2, with 4 bases in between. Per the germline V gene, CDR1 is ENHRY and CDR2 is SYGVKD. This CDR3 is 12 amino acids long. DNA of the CDR3: TGTGCCATCAGTGAGGAAACCTACGAGCAGTACTTC. Protein product: CAISEETYEQYF.

With respect to this clonotype: Compared with germline, one end of the junction differs, possibly owing to a read error. CDR3 coding DNA: TGTGCCAGCAGTTTAGCCTACAAGCCCTTCCAAGAGACCCAGCACTTC. Translation: CASSLAYKPFQETQHF. The rearrangement uses TRBV28 and TRBJ2-5; the D is unclear. Germline CDR1 reads MDHEN; CDR2 reads SYDVKM. This CDR3 is built from 16 residues.

The sample holds a few counts of this clonotype. V and J are TRBV13 and TRBJ2-5; no firm D call. Per the germline V gene, CDR1 is PRHDT and CDR2 is FYEKMQ (reference sequence). Trimming took off 3 bases at V and 3 bases at J, with 8 bases between the two ends. The CDR3 contains 13 residues. CDR3 sequence: CASSFTAKETQYF. The CDR3 DNA is TGTGCCAGCAGCTTTACAGCGAAAGAGACCCAGTACTTC.

V and J are TRBV5-6 and TRBJ2-1; D unresolved. This CDR3 comprises 13 residues. CDR1 is SGHDT and CDR2 is YYEEEE in the germline V gene. Trimming removed 2 bases at V and 7 bases at J, with 10 bases between. CDR3 bases: TGTGCCAGCAGCTTCCTTTCCGGAAATGAGCAGTTCTTC. Translating it yields CASSFLSGNEQFF.

There are a few counts of this clonotype. This chain links TRBV11-1 with TRBJ1-4; weak D call: TRBD1 (5 bases). The CDR3 loop spans 14 amino acids. Trimming cost V 5 bases and J 7 bases, with 14 bases left between them. Germline CDR1 and CDR2: SGHAT and FQDESV (reference sequence). CDR3 residues: CASSDAREGEKLFF. The CDR3 nucleotides are TGTGCCAGCAGCGACGCCAGGGAGGGTGAAAAACTGTTTTTT.

This clonotype was recorded many times. The J gene is TRBJ1-1, the V gene TRBV4-3; the D is unclear. Germline CDR1 is LGHNA and CDR2 is YSLEER. With 8 bases removed from V and 5 bases from J, the gap between germline ends came to 12 bases. The CDR3 runs to 12 residues. This CDR3 reads CASRGSRTEAFF. CDR3 DNA sequence: TGCGCCAGCCGAGGGTCGCGAACTGAAGCTTTCTTT.

This clonotype showed up many times. The chain joins TRBV12-3 or TRBV12-4 to TRBJ2-7, with D possibly TRBD1 on 6 matching bases. V was pared by 4 bases and J by 1 base, with 17 bases between. The CDR3 spans 16 residues. The CDR3 nucleotides read TGTGCCAGCAGTTCCCCTGGTGGGGGCAATTCCTACGAGCAGTACGTC. It codes for CASSSPGGGNSYEQYV.

This clonotype was counted at least ten times. The rearrangement links TRBV5-1 to TRBJ1-4; 9 nucleotides match TRBD1. CDR3 length: 14 amino acids. Germline trimming cut 4 bases from V and 5 bases from J; bases unmatched to any gene: 3. Germline V gives CDR1 SGHRS, CDR2 YFSETQ. CDR3 sequence reads: CASSLGQGNEKLFF. In DNA, the CDR3 is TGCGCCAGCAGCCTAGGACAGGGGAATGAAAAACTGTTTTTT. Variable domain in full (rest from reference TRBV5-1 and TRBJ1-4): KAGVTQTPRYLIKTRGQQVTLSCSPISGHRSVSWYQQTPGQGLQFLFEYFSETQRNKGNFPGRFSGRQFSNSRSEMNVSTLELGDSALYLCASSLGQGNEKLFFGSGTQLSVL.

This clonotype has ten or more counts. This chain links TRBV12-3 or TRBV12-4 with TRBJ1-6, with 7 positions matching TRBD1. After removal of 5 bases from V and 8 bases from J, the junction contained 9 bases not matched to a gene. CDR3 length: 15 residues. CDR3 sequence: CASSPQQGSDSPLHF. DNA of the CDR3: TGTGCCAGCAGTCCACAACAGGGGTCCGATTCACCCCTCCACTTT.

This clonotype was counted at least ten times. This chain links TRBV6-1 with TRBJ2-2, with D perhaps TRBD1 (6 bases). CDR3 length: 14 residues. Trimming left V 6 bases short and J 1 base short, with 9 bases between. Germline V gene data show CDR1 as MNHNS and CDR2 as SASEGT. DNA for the CDR3: TGTGCCAGCAGGATGGGACAGAACACCGGGGAGCTGTTTTTT. Translated, it gives CASRMGQNTGELFF.

To note about this clonotype: Because the CDR3 is missing its conserved closing phenylalanine or tryptophan, this is likely a read error. The rearrangement uses TRBV12-3 or TRBV12-4 and TRBJ1-1, with D maybe TRBD1 (6 bases). The germline V and J ends were trimmed by 2 bases and 8 bases, with 15 bases remaining between them. CDR3 size: 14 residues. The CDR3 protein is CASSLTGSWTEAFL. The CDR3 coding sequence is TGTGCCAGCAGTTTAACAGGGTCCTGGACCGAAGCTTTCCTT.

This clonotype was picked up a small number of times. Being one base from a much bigger clone, this may be a read error. The chain has TRBV11-1 and TRBJ1-2, with D perhaps TRBD1 (5 bases). This CDR3 region has 13 residues. CDR1 SGHAT and CDR2 FQDESV come from the germline V gene (reference sequence). The CDR3 spells CAGSLGENYGYTF. The CDR3 bases are TGTGCCGGCAGCTTGGGGGAGAACTATGGCTACACCTTC.

This clonotype was found many times. The CDR3 nucleotides are TGTGCCAGCAGCTTGGGGGTCCCCCGGATTGGAAACACCATATATTTT. It specifies CASSLGVPRIGNTIYF. V usage is TRBV5-6 and J usage is TRBJ1-3; D ambiguous. The CDR3 runs 16 residues. V was cut by 0 bases and J by 3 bases, with 13 bases left in between. CDR1 SGHDT and CDR2 YYEEEE come from the germline V gene.

This clonotype was recorded at least ten times. A read error may explain this, as a much larger clone is one base away. V gene TRBV20-1 combines with J gene TRBJ2-7; unclear D gene. In germline, CDR1 is DFQATT, CDR2 SNEGSKA (reference sequence). Trimming took off 7 bases at V and 1 base at J, with 11 bases between the two ends. The CDR3 length is 12 residues. Here the CDR3 reads CSGQRTSYEQYF. The CDR3 nucleotides are TGCAGTGGTCAACGCACGTCCTACGAGCAGTACTTC.

Points on this clonotype: With a much larger clone just one base away, this may be a read error. The chain uses TRBV3-1 and TRBJ1-5; D is perhaps TRBD1 (6 bases). CDR1 LGHDT and CDR2 YNNKEL come from the germline V gene (reference sequence). The CDR3 runs to 12 residues. CDR3 residues: CAGSPRGQPQHF. The CDR3 nucleotides are TGTGCCGGCAGCCCCAGGGGTCAGCCCCAGCATTTT.

CDR3 residues: CASRTGYEQYF. DNA for the CDR3: TGTGCCAGCAGGACAGGCTACGAGCAGTACTTC. The chain uses TRBV28 and TRBJ2-7, with a tentative D call TRBD1 (6 bases). Germline lookup yields CDR1 MDHEN and CDR2 SYDVKM. The CDR3 is 11 amino acids. The V gene lost 6 bases and the J gene lost 3 bases, with 6 bases spanning the gap.

This clonotype was seen repeatedly, ten times or more. The V gene is TRBV20-1, the J gene TRBJ1-1; D uncertain. The CDR3 sequence is 14 residues long. Germline-derived CDR1 and CDR2 are DFQATT and SNEGSKA (reference sequence). V shed 3 bases and J shed 4 bases, with 15 bases lying between them. The CDR3 reads CSASKAAGGTEAFF. CDR3 sequence (DNA): TGCAGTGCTAGTAAAGCGGCAGGCGGCACTGAAGCTTTCTTT.

The chain joins TRBV5-1 to TRBJ2-3, with 8 bases matching TRBD2. Germline V CDR1 and CDR2: SGHRS, YFSETQ. The CDR3 covers 16 residues. V trimming: 4 bases; J trimming: 7 bases; junction bases outside the gene matches: 14. The CDR3 bases are TGCGCCAGCAGCATGTTAGCGGGAACCCGCGCGAATACGCAGTATTTT. It translates to CASSMLAGTRANTQYF.

The table lists this clonotype with many counts. The chain has TRBV11-1 and TRBJ1-1, with D possibly TRBD1 on 6 matching bases. CDR3 length: 17 residues. CDR1 is SGHAT, CDR2 FQDESV, per germline (reference sequence). Deletions cut 2 bases from V and 2 bases from J, with 18 bases between. CDR3 residues: CASSLSGGGGPNTEAFF. The CDR3 nucleotides read TGTGCCAGCAGCTTATCTGGTGGGGGGGGCCCCAACACTGAAGCTTTCTTT.

The rearrangement joins TRBV9 to TRBJ1-1, with D maybe TRBD1 (6 bases). Trimming pared 3 bases from V and 2 bases from J, leaving 11 bases between. The CDR3 has 14 amino acids. Germline values: CDR1 SGDLS, CDR2 YYNGEE. CDR3 bases: TGTGCCAGCAGCGACCGGACAGAAAACACTGAAGCTTTCTTT. It specifies CASSDRTENTEAFF.

This clonotype was picked up many times. The J gene is TRBJ2-5, the V gene TRBV20-1; 8 bases agree with TRBD2. The CDR3 is 13 residues long. Germline V gene sequence: CDR1 DFQATT, CDR2 SNEGSKA (reference sequence). The V segment lost 5 bases and the J segment 2 bases; nucleotides outside the gene matches: 4. The CDR3 bases are TGCAGTGCTCCGGGACTAGGACAAGAGACCCAGTACTTC. Translated: CSAPGLGQETQYF.

This clonotype occurred a few times. CDR3: CATRLSGANVLTF. The DNA for the CDR3 is TGTGCCACCAGGCTCTCCGGGGCCAACGTCCTGACTTTC. The rearrangement joins TRBV14 to TRBJ2-6, with D unclear. V was clipped by 10 bases and J by 4 bases, with 11 bases between them. The CDR3 spans 13 residues. Germline-derived CDR1 and CDR2 are SGHDN and FVKESK.

This clonotype showed up many times. The chain recombines TRBV2 with TRBJ1-1; D call uncertain. V lost 10 bases, J lost 1 base, and 13 bases lay in between. Germline values: CDR1 SNHLY, CDR2 FYNNEI. This CDR3 contains 13 residues. The chain's CDR3 is CANRGVSNTEAFF. In nucleotides, the CDR3 is TGTGCCAACCGTGGTGTTTCGAACACTGAAGCTTTCTTT.

In its sample, this clonotype was seen many times. This rearrangement joins TRBV2 to TRBJ2-2; D uncertain. Trimming removed 7 bases at V and 4 bases at J, with 16 bases between. This CDR3 has 15 residues. CDR1 is SNHLY and CDR2 is FYNNEI in the germline V gene. The CDR3 protein is CASNGWAASTGELFF. The CDR3 DNA follows: TGTGCCAGCAACGGTTGGGCTGCTTCCACCGGGGAGCTGTTTTTT.

V is TRBV28 and J is TRBJ1-1; D is undetermined. The germline V gene has CDR1 MDHEN and CDR2 SYDVKM. V was trimmed by 1 base and J by 0 bases, leaving 9 bases between them. The CDR3 is 15 amino acids. The CDR3 is CASSLSGRMNTEAFF. The CDR3 DNA is TGTGCCAGCAGTTTATCCGGACGGATGAACACTGAAGCTTTCTTT.

This clonotype showed up many times. The chain is built from TRBV12-3 or TRBV12-4 and TRBJ2-7, with 9 nucleotides matching TRBD2. J lost 2 bases, V lost 6 bases, and 14 bases had no gene match. There are 17 residues in the CDR3. The CDR3 DNA sequence: TGTGCCAGCAGACCTCGCCCGGGGGGACTAGCTACCTACGAGCAGTACTTC. Protein: CASRPRPGGLATYEQYF.

This clonotype was observed a few times. The CDR3 sequence: CASSFLTDSTSIEQFF. In nucleotides, the CDR3 is TGTGCCAGCAGTTTTTTGACAGACTCAACTAGTATCGAGCAGTTCTTC. V usage is TRBV12-3 or TRBV12-4 and J usage is TRBJ2-1; D possibly matches TRBD1 or TRBD2 (5 bases each). The CDR3 runs to 16 residues. The ends were cut back, 3 bases at V and 10 bases at J, with 22 bases in the middle.

Only a few counts were recorded for this clonotype. V and J are TRBV19 and TRBJ2-1, with 7 bases aligning to TRBD2. The CDR3 totals 15 residues. Germline lookup yields CDR1 LNHDA and CDR2 SQIVND (reference sequence). The V segment lost 3 bases and the J segment 5 bases; nucleotides outside the gene matches: 7. The CDR3 sequence: CASSIRAGYNNEQFF. CDR3 DNA: TGTGCCAGTAGTATTAGAGCGGGATACAACAATGAGCAGTTCTTC. Filled out from reference TRBV19 and TRBJ2-1, the complete variable domain reads DGGITQSPKYLFRKEGQNVTLSCEQNLNHDAMYWYRQDPGQGLRLIYYSQIVNDFQKGDIAEGYSVSREKKESFPLTVTSAQKNPTAFYLCASSIRAGYNNEQFFGPGTRLTVL.